This TCR beta chain is from a study of shared clonotypes between healthy human individuals. This table comes from immunoSEQ multiplex PCR, and its TCRdb copy is limited to in-frame clones, with some not included. This sample has 850,000 to 1,200,000 clones; around 74% occur once, and the top ten carry 1.4%. Concerning this clone itself: Its target is unknown.

Healthy HIV-negative adults without recent acute infections or vaccinations served as donors. Study-level points and caveats: Researchers sampled blood only, noting tissue repertoires likely differ. Naive subsets usually exceeded memory subsets in estimated richness.

Sequenced input: memory CD4+ T cells sorted from blood. Noted subset: CD45RA-negative fraction. This clonotype originated in a man aged 18 to 29 in good health.

CDR3 in DNA: TGTGCCAGTAGTAGGGGGGCTAGCGGGAGCTTGGGAGAGACCCAGTACTTC. Protein sequence: CASSRGASGSLGETQYF. The chain has TRBV19 and TRBJ2-5; 10 bases line up with TRBD2. CDR1 and CDR2 (germline): LNHDA, SQIVND (reference sequence). Trimming removed 4 bases from V and 4 bases from J; junction bases left unmatched: 12. This CDR3 region has 17 residues.